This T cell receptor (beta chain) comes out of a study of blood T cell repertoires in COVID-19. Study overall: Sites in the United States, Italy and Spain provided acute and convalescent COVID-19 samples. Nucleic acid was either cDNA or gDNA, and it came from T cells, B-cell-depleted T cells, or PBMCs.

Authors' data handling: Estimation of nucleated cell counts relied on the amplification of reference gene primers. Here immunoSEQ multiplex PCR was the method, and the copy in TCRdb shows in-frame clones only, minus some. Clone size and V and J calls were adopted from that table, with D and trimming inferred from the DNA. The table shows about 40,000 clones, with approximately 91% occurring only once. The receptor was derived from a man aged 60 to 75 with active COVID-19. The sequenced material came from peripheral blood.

CDR3 nucleotides: TGTGCCACCAGTGATGGCGGACTGACCTACAATGAGCAGTTCTTC. This encodes CATSDGGLTYNEQFF. The rearrangement uses TRBV24-1 and TRBJ2-1, with D perhaps TRBD2 (5 bases). V was clipped by 3 bases and J by 2 bases, with 10 bases between them. From germline, CDR1 is KGHDR and CDR2 SFDVKD. This CDR3 region has 15 residues.